This T cell receptor (beta chain) was recorded in a study of cytomegalovirus exposure and HLA in healthy donors. This CDR3 has 16 amino acids. The V gene's germline CDR1 is SGHTA and CDR2 FQGNSA. The ends were cut back, 1 base at V and 1 base at J, with 13 bases in the middle. About this clone: Antigen unknown.

Study-wide findings and caveats: TCR beta V- and J-gene trimming was later associated with a missense DCLRE1C variant. CMV serostatus stood as the only immune exposure information on hand. Reports indicate that TCR beta sequences accurately predicted the HLA-A and HLA-B alleles of most subjects. The productive fraction for most TCR beta V segments was about 87% or about 30% in an earlier analysis.

PCR used 60 Vbeta primers and 13 Jbeta primers. This table comes from immunoSEQ multiplex PCR, and its TCRdb copy is limited to in-frame clones, with some not included. The sample includes around 150,000 clones, around 79% of them seen just once. This receptor was taken from a man aged 35-49 years in good health and CMV-seronegative. This sequence joins TRBV7-2 and TRBJ2-5, with D possibly being TRBD2 (6 bases). Sequenced material: PBMCs. The CDR3 nucleotides are TGTGCCAGCAGCTTAGAGGTCGGGAGCGGCCAAGAGACCCAGTACTTC. Amino acid sequence: CASSLEVGSGQETQYF.